This is a list of T cell receptor beta chains from one sample in a study of T cell changes during pregnancy in multiple sclerosis. Profiled with immunoSEQ multiplex PCR; TCRdb holds only in-frame clones, not every one. This sample has some 79,000 clones; under 95% occur once, and the top ten carry 0.4% to 0.6%. Sequencing used CD4+ T cells from peripheral blood mononuclear cells, obtained in the second trimester of pregnancy. These receptors came from a female donor with multiple sclerosis, enrolled in a pregnancy study. Both conserved end residues are part of each CDR3. D genes are given only for firm matches. Some rows mark clone size as missing; the rest say once, few, many or name a class of expanded clone.

d_call j_call v_call clone_size cdr3_aa cdr3_nt
TRBD2 TRBJ2-3 TRBV4-3 - CASSHRALAGGRSDTQYF TGCGCCAGCAGCCACAGGGCTCTAGCGGGGGGGCGGTCAGATACGCAGTATTTT
TRBD1 TRBJ2-3 TRBV7-3 once CASSTRQGADTQYF TGTGCCAGCAGCACACGACAGGGAGCAGATACGCAGTATTTT
TRBD2 TRBJ2-1 TRBV6-1 - CASSESPSGRTYNEQFF TGTGCCAGCAGTGAATCCCCTAGCGGGAGAACCTACAATGAGCAGTTCTTC
- TRBJ2-7 TRBV19 - CASSEQGRGAASYEQYF TGTGCCAGTAGTGAACAAGGCCGGGGGGCCGCATCCTACGAGCAGTACTTC
- TRBJ1-2 TRBV28 - CASSLPPTDYGYTF TGTGCCAGCAGTTTACCCCCCACAGACTATGGCTACACCTTC
TRBD1 TRBJ1-6 TRBV18 few CASSPGTVNSPLHF TGTGCCAGCTCACCCGGGACAGTCAATTCACCCCTCCACTTT
TRBD1 TRBJ1-2 TRBV6-5 - CASSEQGFYGYTF TGTGCCAGCAGTGAACAGGGGTTCTATGGCTACACCTTC
- TRBJ2-7 TRBV14 - CASSQDATGNSYEQYF TGTGCCAGCAGCCAAGATGCCACAGGGAACTCCTACGAGCAGTACTTC
- TRBJ2-2 TRBV12-5 - CASGLGTNTGELFF TGTGCTAGTGGTTTGGGAACTAACACCGGGGAGCTGTTTTTT
TRBD1 TRBJ2-3 TRBV7-3 - CASSRGQATDTQYF TGTGCCAGCAGCCGAGGACAGGCGACAGATACGCAGTATTTT
TRBD1 TRBJ2-7 TRBV28 - CATNQGGTGVYEQYF TGTGCCACCAACCAGGGGGGGACAGGGGTCTACGAGCAGTACTTC
- TRBJ1-1 TRBV25-1 - CASTLGEYAEAFF TGTGCCAGCACCTTAGGGGAATACGCTGAAGCTTTCTTT
TRBD1 TRBJ2-5 TRBV5-8 - CASSLPGQGTETQYF TGTGCCAGCAGCTTACCGGGACAGGGCACCGAGACCCAGTACTTC
TRBD1 TRBJ1-2 TRBV15 once CATSRDRGTGSGYTF TGTGCCACCAGCAGAGATCGCGGGACAGGGTCCGGCTACACCTTC